This T cell receptor (beta chain) is from a study of T-cell memory formation after mild COVID-19. This clonotype was counted a few times. Antigen specificity is unknown. Study-wide points: Pre-infection memory already had some responding clones, implying cross-reactive memory joined. Contracting clones localized mainly to CM and EM when CD4+ and mainly to EMRA when CD8+. Among clones contracting day 15 to 85, CD4/CD8 was balanced, whereas later expanders leaned CD4+.

TCRdb analysed the 5' RACE reads with MiXCR anew, one entry per CDR3 protein. Of 400,000 or so distinct CDR3 sequences in the sample, approximately 20% were seen once. The sample was PBMCs or a T cell subset sorted from them (not recorded which). This clonotype originated in an adult woman who had mild COVID-19 (a few samples of this study predate the infection). Cell type and time point are not known.

The CDR3: CASSPGLAATGAHEQFF. CDR3 DNA: TGCGCCAGCAGCCCGGGACTAGCGGCCACCGGTGCACATGAGCAGTTCTTC. V usage is TRBV5-1 and J usage is TRBJ2-1, with 11 bases that match TRBD2. This CDR3 is 17 amino acids long. CDR1 and CDR2 from the germline V gene are SGHRS and YFSETQ. Trimming at V came to 4 bases and at J to 8 bases, leaving 14 bases not matched to a gene.